This note documents a single T cell receptor (beta chain) sequence. Its antigen is unknown. This CDR3 has 15 amino acids. The germline gives CDR1 LNHDA, CDR2 SQIVND (reference sequence). Unmatched junction bases numbered 7, after V lost 6 bases and J lost 3 bases. Researchers took blood at baseline, on cycle 4 day 1, and on cycle 7 day 1. The sample comes from a study of OX40 agonist ivuxolimab in advanced cancers. As for the study in general: One hepatocellular carcinoma and a couple of cutaneous melanoma patients partially responded. Study-level points and caveats: Dose levels from 0.1 to 3.0 mg/kg saw CD4+ and CD8+ blood T cells expand clonally by week 6. Low normalized clonal expansion also occurred in some nonresponding patients.

TCRdb's copy holds only in-frame clones and misses some; the assay was immunoSEQ multiplex PCR. The profile shows 30,000 to 40,000 clones, approximately 90% of them singletons. Source: CD4+ or CD8+ T cells sorted from blood, taken in a trial of the OX40 agonist ivuxolimab. This TCR came from an adult with an advanced solid tumor such as melanoma, head and neck, liver or kidney cancer. The J gene is TRBJ2-1, the V gene TRBV19, with TRBD2 matching 8 bases. This CDR3 reads CASSLLADNYNEQFF. The CDR3 DNA follows: TGTGCCAGTAGCTTACTAGCGGACAACTACAATGAGCAGTTCTTC.